The clone carrying this TCR beta chain was recorded only once. Its antigen is unidentified. Germline V gene data show CDR1 as SGHAT and CDR2 as FQNNGV. The V gene end was trimmed by 5 bases and the J gene end by 2 bases; junction bases not matched to a gene: 5. CDR3 length: 16 residues. 60 Vbeta and 13 Jbeta primers were used in PCR. Generated by immunoSEQ multiplex PCR, the TCRdb table keeps only in-frame clones and is missing some. The sample contains under 200,000 clones, roughly 85% of which appear only once. These data originate in a study of cytomegalovirus exposure and HLA in healthy donors. General study results and limits: Through in vitro validation, three CMV-associated chains were shown to be specific for CMV antigens. Later analysis found that TCR beta chains associated with HLA were more clonally expanded than other, equally common chains.

The V and J genes are TRBV11-2 and TRBJ2-5; 13 nucleotides line up with TRBD2. This receptor was taken from a man younger than 40 in good health and CMV-seronegative. The specimen was PBMCs. CDR3 sequence: CASSIGTSGEQETQYF. The CDR3 DNA sequence: TGTGCCAGCAGCATCGGGACTAGCGGGGAACAAGAGACCCAGTACTTC.